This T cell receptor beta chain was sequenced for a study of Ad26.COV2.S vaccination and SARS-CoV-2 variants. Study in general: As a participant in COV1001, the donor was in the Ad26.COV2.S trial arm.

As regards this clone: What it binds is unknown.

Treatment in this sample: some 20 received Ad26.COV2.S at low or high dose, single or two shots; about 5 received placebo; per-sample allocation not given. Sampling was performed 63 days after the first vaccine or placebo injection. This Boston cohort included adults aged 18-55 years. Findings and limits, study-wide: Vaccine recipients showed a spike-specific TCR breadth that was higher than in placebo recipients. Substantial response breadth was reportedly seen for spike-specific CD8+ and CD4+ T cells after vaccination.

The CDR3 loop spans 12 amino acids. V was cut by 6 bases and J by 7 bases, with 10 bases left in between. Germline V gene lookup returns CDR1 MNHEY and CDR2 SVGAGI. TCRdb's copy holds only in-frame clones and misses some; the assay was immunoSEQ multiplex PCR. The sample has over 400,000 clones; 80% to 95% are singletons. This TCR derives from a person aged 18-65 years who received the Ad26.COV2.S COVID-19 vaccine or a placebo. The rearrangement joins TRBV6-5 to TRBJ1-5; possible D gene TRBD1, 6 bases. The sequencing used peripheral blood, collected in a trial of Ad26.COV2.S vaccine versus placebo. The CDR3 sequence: CASSSGAQPQHF. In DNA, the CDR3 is TGTGCCAGCAGCTCAGGGGCCCAGCCCCAGCATTTT.